A selection of T cell receptor beta chains follows, all from one sample in a study of CD8 T cells in ankylosing spondylitis. Each CDR3 protein gets one entry after TCRdb re-called the 5' RACE reads with MiXCR. The table lists around 320,000 distinct CDR3 sequences, about 20% of them singletons. The sample consisted of blood, either unsorted or a sorted T cell fraction (not recorded which). Receptor source: a female donor with ankylosing spondylitis or in good health (not recorded which). Both conserved end residues are part of each CDR3. D genes are given only for firm matches. Where a row states a size, it is once, few, many or the class of an expanded clone; other rows omit it.

j_call clone_size v_call d_call cdr3_nt cdr3_aa
TRBJ2-1 - TRBV6-2/TRBV6-3 TRBD1 TGTGCCTCGCTAGATTACAGGGGGTCCCTGGGGGAGCAGTTCTTC CASLDYRGSLGEQFF
TRBJ2-1 few TRBV4-3 TRBD2 TGCGCCAGCAGCGGGGTCTCAGCGGGAGTGGACAATGAGCAGTTCTTC CASSGVSAGVDNEQFF
TRBJ2-1 few TRBV5-1 - TGCGCCAGCAGCTCGGGGAATCAACGTACAAATGAGCAGTTCTTC CASSSGNQRTNEQFF
TRBJ2-7 few TRBV11-2 - TGTGCCAGCAGCAGGGCGAGTGATCCCTCCTACGAGCAGTACTTC CASSRASDPSYEQYF
TRBJ2-7 - TRBV7-9 - TGTGCCAGCAGCCCCTCCTGGACTACCACCACCTACGAGCAGTACTTC CASSPSWTTTTYEQYF
TRBJ2-2 - TRBV14 TRBD2 TGTGCCAGCAGCCCCCTTCGGGAGGCCGGGGAGCTGTTTTTT CASSPLREAGELFF
TRBJ1-1 many TRBV12-3/TRBV12-4 - TGTGCCAGCAGTTTAAATCTGAACACTGAAGCTTTCTTT CASSLNLNTEAFF
TRBJ1-2 - TRBV7-2 - TGTGCCAGCAGCCACGGGCAGGTCGGAGAAGATGGCTACACCTTC CASSHGQVGEDGYTF
TRBJ2-1 once TRBV5-1 TRBD1 TGCGCCAGCAGCTATACCGGGACAGACAATGATAAGTTCTTC CASSYTGTDNDKFF
TRBJ2-3 - TRBV18 TRBD2 TGTGCCAGCTCACCGCCCCGGACTAGCGCCCGCACAGATACGCAGTATTTT CASSPPRTSARTDTQYF
TRBJ1-1 - TRBV24-1 - TGTGCCGCCATGGGGCGCATTGGCACTGAAGCTTTCTTT CAAMGRIGTEAFF
TRBJ1-2 - TRBV4-3 - TGCGCCAGCAGCCAAGATCCCAGGGGCTATGGCTACACCTTC CASSQDPRGYGYTF
TRBJ2-5 many TRBV20-1 TRBD2 TGCAGTGCTAGCGTACATAGCGGGGGGACACAAGAGACCCAGTACTTC CSASVHSGGTQETQYF
TRBJ1-2 few TRBV11-2 - TGTGCCAGCAGCTTAACCCGGCCGGGGGGGTCGTACTATGGCTACACCTTC CASSLTRPGGSYYGYTF
TRBJ2-5 once TRBV24-1 - TGTGCCACCAGTAAGGGGAGGGAGACCCAGTACTTC CATSKGRETQYF
TRBJ2-1 - TRBV7-9 TRBD2 TGTGCCAGCAGCTGGAACGGGAGGCTGAGGAATGAGCAGTTCTTC CASSWNGRLRNEQFF
TRBJ2-1 - TRBV4-3 TRBD2 TGCGCCAGCAGCCAAGAAGGCGCGGGAGTACGAGAGCAGTTCTTC CASSQEGAGVREQFF
TRBJ1-2 - TRBV7-2 - TGTGCCAGCAGCTTAGCGGCCCAATTCAGCTATGGCTACACCTTC CASSLAAQFSYGYTF
TRBJ2-2 - TRBV19 - TGTGCCACCAGGACCCCGGGACGAGTTAACACCGGGGAGCTGTTTTTT CATRTPGRVNTGELFF
TRBJ2-7 - TRBV7-2 - TGTGCCAGCAGCCTCCGGGACACGGGCCTCGCCGAGCAGTACTTC CASSLRDTGLAEQYF
TRBJ1-6 few TRBV6-1 TRBD1 TGTGCCAGCAGTAGGAGAGGACAGGGTGGTTCACCCCTCCACTTT CASSRRGQGGSPLHF
TRBJ2-1 - TRBV7-2 - TGTGCCAGCAGCCCCCGAGGGGGAGGGGGTAACAATGAGCAGTTCTTC CASSPRGGGGNNEQFF
TRBJ2-5 few TRBV3-1 - TGTGCCAGCAGCCAAGTGGAGACCCAGTACTTC CASSQVETQYF
TRBJ2-5 few TRBV6-5 - TGTGCCAGCAGTTCGCCCGCAGGGAGGGGGGCAGAGACCCAGTACTTC CASSSPAGRGAETQYF
TRBJ2-3 - TRBV6-1 - TGTGCCAGCAGTGAAGAGGGCAGCCGCGCAGAGACGCAGTATTTT CASSEEGSRAETQYF
TRBJ2-7 many TRBV20-1 - TGCAGTGCTGGTGACTTGTACGAGCAGTACTTC CSAGDLYEQYF
TRBJ2-3 - TRBV9 - TGTGCCAGCGGGGCCGGTAGCGCAGATACGCAGTATTTT CASGAGSADTQYF
TRBJ2-1 - TRBV5-4 - TGTGCCAGCAGCTTTACCGCTAGCGAGAATGAGCAGTTCTTC CASSFTASENEQFF
TRBJ2-7 few TRBV28 TRBD1 TGTGCCAGCATCGGGACAGGGGCCTACGAGCAGTACTTC CASIGTGAYEQYF
TRBJ2-2 - TRBV20-1 - TGCAGTGCCAGAGGAGCAGCCGGGGAGCTGTTTTTT CSARGAAGELFF
TRBJ1-1 few TRBV3-1 TRBD1 TGTGCCAGCAGGGAAGGGGGCGCGGCTGAAGCTTTCTTT CASREGGAAEAFF
TRBJ1-2 many TRBV7-2 - TGTGCCAGCAGCGCGGACAGTAACTATGGCTACACCTTC CASSADSNYGYTF
TRBJ2-1 many TRBV15 TRBD2 TGTGCCACCAGCAGCAAGCTAGCGGGAACCAATGAGCAGTTCTTC CATSSKLAGTNEQFF
TRBJ2-1 few TRBV18 TRBD1 TGTGCCAGCTCAGCCCGGGACAGGGTACACCACAATGAGCAGTTCTTC CASSARDRVHHNEQFF
TRBJ2-6 - TRBV7-3 TRBD1 TGTGCCAGCAGCCCGGGGACAGGGGGCTCTGGGTCCAACGTCCTGACTTTC CASSPGTGGSGSNVLTF
TRBJ2-3 - TRBV7-3 - TGTGCCAGCAGCTTAACGGGTCGCCTGGATACGCAGTATTTT CASSLTGRLDTQYF
TRBJ2-1 many TRBV20-1 - TGCAGTGCTAGAGCGACTTATTACAATGAGCAGTTCTTC CSARATYYNEQFF
TRBJ1-2 few TRBV29-1 - TGCAGCGTTGCTGGGAATGGCTACACCTTC CSVAGNGYTF
TRBJ2-7 many TRBV6-1 TRBD2 TGTGCCAGCAGTAAGCAGCGGGACTCCTACGAGCAGTACTTC CASSKQRDSYEQYF
TRBJ1-2 - TRBV12-3/TRBV12-4 - TGTGCCAGCAGTCGGATCCGGCAGACCCATGGCTACACCTTC CASSRIRQTHGYTF
TRBJ2-7 few TRBV6-2/TRBV6-3 - TGTGCCAGCTCGTTAAGCGGGACAGGCTACGAGCAGTACTTC CASSLSGTGYEQYF
TRBJ1-1 few TRBV12-3/TRBV12-4 - TGTGCCAGCACGCCAGACCGAGTTGACACTGAAGCTTTCTTT CASTPDRVDTEAFF
TRBJ2-7 - TRBV7-6 TRBD2 TGTGCCAGCAGCTATGGCGGGAGGGGCGTAGACGAGCAGTACTTC CASSYGGRGVDEQYF
TRBJ2-5 - TRBV12-3/TRBV12-4 - TGTGCCAGCAGCTCCGGGCCCCCCAGGGAGACCCAGTACTTC CASSSGPPRETQYF
TRBJ2-1 - TRBV6-7 TRBD2 TGTGCCAGCAGTCCCCGAGGACTAGCGGTCCAACCCTACAATGAGCAGTTCTTC CASSPRGLAVQPYNEQFF
TRBJ2-1 once TRBV5-6 TRBD2 TGTGCCAGCAGCTTCACTAGCGGGAGTAATGAGCAGTTCTTC CASSFTSGSNEQFF
TRBJ1-2 - TRBV6-5 - TGTGCCAGCAGTTACTACCCCTATGGCTACACCTTC CASSYYPYGYTF
TRBJ2-4 - TRBV6-1 TRBD2 TGTGCCAGCATGGGAGCGGGACTAGCGGGAGGGAAAAACATTCAGTACTTC CASMGAGLAGGKNIQYF
TRBJ2-4 - TRBV6-5 - TGTGCCAGCAGTTACTCCGGGGGAAACATTCAGTACTTC CASSYSGGNIQYF